This T cell receptor (beta chain) was documented in a study of T cell responses to AZD1222 COVID-19 vaccine. The method was immunoSEQ multiplex PCR; TCRdb's version includes in-frame clones alone and lacks a portion of them. The sample contains about 59,000 clones, approximately 92% of which appear only once. Germline CDR1 is LGHDT and CDR2 is YNNKEL (reference sequence). The CDR3 has 13 residues. Trimming cost V 4 bases and J 6 bases; bases outside gene matches: 6. The gene calls are TRBV3-1 (or the pseudogene TRBV3-2) and TRBJ2-7; 7 bases line up with TRBD1. The receptor's source is an adult who received the AZD1222 COVID-19 vaccine. Sample: peripheral blood, taken 28 days after the second AZD1222 dose. The CDR3 loop is CASSLTGVGEQYF. The CDR3 DNA follows: TGTGCCAGCAGCCTAACAGGGGTGGGCGAGCAGTACTTC.